The rows below give T cell receptor beta chains drawn from one sample of a study of T cell repertoires in cytomegalovirus infection. Antigens for these TCRs are unknown. TCRdb re-called the reads with MiXCR, one entry per CDR3 protein. The data show roughly 500,000 distinct CDR3 sequences, about 42% seen once. The sample in question was cultured PBMCs, obtained from culture after CMV antigen stimulation. The receptors originated from a human donor in good health (CMV status not recorded). Some clones in this sample may be carry-over from other donors' samples. Both conserved end residues are part of each CDR3. The D gene is left open where the match is weak. Size values are once, few and many counts, or a class for expanded clones, and some rows have none.

clone_size,v_call,j_call,d_call,cdr3_aa,cdr3_nt
.,TRBV14,TRBJ1-1,.,CASSRSLDWATEAFF,TGTGCCAGCAGCCGAAGTCTCGACTGGGCCACTGAAGCTTTCTTT
once,TRBV9,TRBJ2-5,.,CATSLGSGQETQYF,TGTGCCACCAGCTTGGGTAGCGGCCAAGAGACCCAGTACTTC
.,TRBV10-3,TRBJ2-3,TRBD2,CAITTSGGDTQYF,TGTGCCATCACTACTAGCGGGGGGGATACGCAGTATTTT
few,TRBV7-8,TRBJ2-1,.,CASSLRKINEQFF,TGTGCCAGCAGCTTGAGGAAAATTAATGAGCAGTTCTTC
few,TRBV7-2,TRBJ2-5,.,CASVKRRQETQYF,TGTGCCAGCGTTAAGAGGAGACAAGAGACCCAGTACTTC
.,TRBV7-6,TRBJ2-1,TRBD2,CASSRRASGSGSYNEQFF,TGTGCCAGCAGCCGGAGGGCTAGCGGGAGTGGGTCCTACAATGAGCAGTTCTTC
.,TRBV28,TRBJ2-7,TRBD2,CASRPGRTFSYEQYF,TGTGCCAGCAGACCCGGGAGGACCTTCTCCTACGAGCAGTACTTC
.,TRBV7-2,TRBJ2-3,TRBD1,CASSLFGTGVDTQYF,TGTGCCAGCAGCTTATTTGGGACAGGGGTGGATACGCAGTATTTT
many,TRBV7-2,TRBJ2-7,TRBD1,CASSPTGTGYWKEQYF,TGTGCCAGCAGCCCTACCGGGACAGGGTATTGGAAAGAGCAGTACTTC
.,TRBV5-1,TRBJ1-5,.,CASTLVGLNQPQHF,TGCGCCAGCACCCTGGTGGGGCTGAATCAGCCCCAGCATTTT
many,TRBV7-2,TRBJ2-5,.,CASSSSQETQYF,TGTGCCAGCAGCTCCTCCCAAGAGACCCAGTACTTC
few,TRBV7-2,TRBJ2-4,.,CASSSTYSWGTLAKNIQYF,TGTGCCAGCAGCTCTACCTACTCCTGGGGGACTTTAGCCAAAAACATTCAGTACTTC
few,TRBV5-5,TRBJ1-5,TRBD1,CASSRPGGDQPQHF,TGTGCCAGCAGCCGGCCAGGGGGCGATCAGCCCCAGCATTTT
few,TRBV11-2,TRBJ1-1,.,CASSLDVWGLGDLSMNTEAFF,TGTGCCAGCAGCTTAGACGTTTGGGGGCTGGGGGATTTATCTATGAACACTGAAGCTTTCTTT
.,TRBV27,TRBJ1-5,.,CASSFLGQGAQPQHF,TGTGCCAGCAGTTTTTTGGGGCAGGGCGCCCAGCCCCAGCATTTT
.,TRBV7-2,TRBJ2-3,.,CASSFRPRGGWDTQYF,TGTGCCAGCAGCTTCCGTCCGCGGGGTGGATGGGATACGCAGTATTTT
.,TRBV4-2,TRBJ1-1,TRBD1,CASSRTTGLNTEAFF,TGTGCCAGCAGCCGGACGACAGGGTTGAACACTGAAGCTTTCTTT
.,TRBV7-2,TRBJ2-3,.,CASSLGGAEDTQYF,TGTGCCAGCAGCTTAGGAGGGGCCGAGGATACGCAGTATTTT
.,TRBV7-2,TRBJ1-2,TRBD1,CASSLLPTGPNYGYTF,TGTGCCAGCAGCTTATTACCGACAGGGCCAAACTATGGCTACACCTTC
few,TRBV6-1,TRBJ2-5,.,CASRQGWVNQETQYF,TGTGCCAGCAGGCAGGGTTGGGTCAACCAAGAGACCCAGTACTTC